These 26 T cell receptor beta chains originate from one sample sequenced in a study of beta chain features in type 1 diabetes (dated by TCRdb to 2016 to 2019). These receptors' targets are unknown. The research as a whole found: In all four CD4+ subsets, TCRB CDR3 length was moderately but significantly shorter in type 1 diabetes patients.

Libraries were made using the immunoSEQ multiplex PCR assay. The entire isolated RNA was reverse transcribed using the High Capacity cDNA Reverse Transcription Kit, and thus expressed TCRB transcripts were sequenced. Here the immuneACCESS table is served through TCRdb, limited to in-frame sequences with V and J called. Missing clones are a known gap in these copies; in checked studies unresolved V genes cover under half, and the rest lacks a known reason. In this sample the table shows hundreds of thousands of clones, about 14% of which occur a single time. The ten largest clones represent 0.035% to 0.045% of the sample. Sequences were obtained from naive CD4+ T cells from blood. According to the study, the label for this sample's cell subset or site signals: true naive CD4+ T cells. The receptor source for this set is a man between 18 and 35 years old with type 1 diabetes.

This clone was counted a few times. The V call is TRBV27, the J call TRBJ1-2, with TRBD1 as a possible D gene (5 bases). The CDR3 has 14 residues. CDR1 and CDR2 from the germline V gene are MNHEY and SMNVEV (reference sequence). Deletions cut 0 bases from V and 7 bases from J, with 12 bases between. CDR3 sequence reads: CASSLSGVRAGYTF. The CDR3 region has the DNA TGTGCCAGCAGTTTATCGGGGGTGAGGGCTGGCTACACCTTC.

This chain uses TRBV6-4 with TRBJ1-1, with D unclear. V shed 5 bases and J shed 3 bases, with 10 bases lying between them. The CDR3 runs 13 residues. CDR1 and CDR2 (germline): MRHNA, SNTAGT. The CDR3 DNA reads TGTGCCAGCAGTCCTACCCGGGACACTGAAGCTTTCTTT. This encodes CASSPTRDTEAFF.

The V call is TRBV5-1, the J call TRBJ1-1; 7 bases map to TRBD1. V lost 4 bases and J lost 0; bases outside the gene matches: 6. Germline CDR1 SGHRS, CDR2 YFSETQ. CDR3 length: 15 amino acids. The CDR3 reads CASSPPGQMNTEAFF. CDR3 DNA: TGCGCCAGCAGCCCACCGGGACAGATGAACACTGAAGCTTTCTTT.

This clone has a handful of counts. V gene TRBV10-3 combines with J gene TRBJ2-5; D remains unclear. Trimming shortened V by 0 bases and J by 0 bases, and 5 bases separated the two germline ends. Germline V gene lookup returns CDR1 ENHRY and CDR2 SYGVKD. The length of the CDR3 is 14 residues. The CDR3 spells CAISESVDQETQYF. The CDR3 DNA sequence: TGTGCCATCAGTGAGTCTGTAGACCAAGAGACCCAGTACTTC.

The rearrangement links TRBV5-1 to TRBJ2-7; 8 nucleotides align to TRBD1. The CDR3 consists of 17 residues. V lost 4 bases to trimming and J lost 0 bases; unmatched junction nucleotides: 12. Per germline, CDR1 SGHRS and CDR2 YFSETQ. CDR3 coding DNA: TGCGCCAGCAGCCCAGGGGGCAATGAAATAAGCTCCTACGAGCAGTACTTC. This codes for CASSPGGNEISSYEQYF.

This chain links TRBV5-1 with TRBJ2-2, with TRBD2 identical over 8 bases. The ends lost 5 bases at V and 5 bases at J; junction bases unmatched: 14. There are 17 residues in the CDR3. Germline V lookup: CDR1 SGHRS, CDR2 YFSETQ. In DNA form, the CDR3 reads TGCGCCAGCAGTCAGAGCGGGGGTCCCTCAGGGACCGGGGAGCTGTTTTTT. Its protein is CASSQSGGPSGTGELFF.

This clone has only a few counts. The rearrangement links TRBV7-9 to TRBJ2-4; either TRBD1 or TRBD2 may supply D (5 bases each). Per germline, CDR1 SEHNR and CDR2 FQNEAQ (reference sequence). The V end lost 3 bases, the J end lost 3 bases, and 9 bases lay between the germline ends. The CDR3 runs to 14 residues. The CDR3 spells CASSFRDGKNIQYF. The CDR3 bases are TGTGCCAGCAGCTTCCGGGACGGCAAAAACATTCAGTACTTC. The full variable domain, with the rest looked up from reference TRBV7-9 and TRBJ2-4, is DTGVSQNPRHKITKRGQNVTFRCDPISEHNRLYWYRQTLGQGPEFLTYFQNEAQLEKSRLLSDRFSAERPKGSFSTLEIQRTEQGDSAMYLCASSFRDGKNIQYFGAGTRLSVL.

There are a few counts of this clone. The rearrangement links TRBV28 to TRBJ2-4; the D is unclear. The CDR3 is 16 amino acids. Trimming pared 5 bases from V and 4 bases from J, leaving 18 bases between. Germline CDR1 is MDHEN and CDR2 is SYDVKM. The CDR3 sequence is CASSLPPGIEKNIQYF. In DNA form, the CDR3 reads TGTGCCAGCAGTCTTCCGCCCGGAATAGAGAAAAACATTCAGTACTTC. Looking up the rest from reference TRBV28 and TRBJ2-4 gives the full variable domain: DVKVTQSSRYLVKRTGEKVFLECVQDMDHENMFWYRQDPGLGLRLIYFSYDVKMKEKGDIPEGYSVSREKKERFSLILESASTNQTSMYLCASSLPPGIEKNIQYFGAGTRLSVL.

The V gene is TRBV30, the J gene TRBJ2-5; 11 bases fit TRBD2. CDR3 size: 17 residues. V was pared by 3 bases and J by 1 base, with 10 bases of the junction left unmatched. Germline CDR1 reads GTSNPN; CDR2 reads SVGIG (reference sequence). CDR3 DNA sequence: TGTGCCTGGAGCCCAGGGGGGACTAGCGGAATCCAAGAGACCCAGTACTTC. It specifies CAWSPGGTSGIQETQYF.

J is TRBJ1-1 and V is TRBV29-1, with TRBD1 as a possible D gene (5 bases). With 4 bases removed from V and 3 bases from J, the gap between germline ends came to 6 bases. There are 11 residues in the CDR3. Germline lookup yields CDR1 SQVTM and CDR2 ANQGSEA. CDR3 sequence reads: CSVAQDTEAFF. CDR3 bases: TGCAGCGTTGCACAGGACACTGAAGCTTTCTTT.

The J gene is TRBJ2-3, the V gene TRBV9, with D unclear. Trimming took 0 bases from V and 0 from J, leaving 14 bases between them. CDR3 length: 17 amino acids. Germline V gene data show CDR1 as SGDLS and CDR2 as YYNGEE. The CDR3 sequence: CASSVGRTAGSTDTQYF. The CDR3 coding sequence is TGTGCCAGCAGCGTAGGCAGGACCGCTGGCAGCACAGATACGCAGTATTTT.

Of note for this clone: Other DNA sequences in the same sample also yield this CDR3. The rearrangement uses TRBV7-9 and TRBJ1-2; no clear D gene. The CDR3 length is 12 residues. V was pared by 3 bases and J by 3 bases, with 5 bases between. Germline V gene lookup returns CDR1 SEHNR and CDR2 FQNEAQ (reference sequence). CDR3 region: CASSFADYGYTF. The CDR3 DNA follows: TGTGCCAGCAGCTTCGCAGACTATGGCTACACCTTC.

This clone was counted a few times. The chain couples TRBV4-2 to TRBJ2-6; D is undetermined. V gave up 4 bases and J gave up 1 base, with 8 bases separating them. The length of the CDR3 is 15 residues. Germline V gene sequence: CDR1 LGHNA, CDR2 YNFKEQ. This chain's CDR3 is CASSRTESGANVLTF. As DNA, the CDR3 is TGTGCCAGCAGCCGCACAGAATCTGGGGCCAACGTCCTGACTTTC.

The genes are TRBV4-2 and TRBJ1-1, with 8 positions matching TRBD1. J was trimmed by 7 bases and V by 1 base; bases with no gene match: 2. The CDR3 is 13 amino acids. From germline, CDR1 is LGHNA and CDR2 YNFKEQ. The CDR3: CASSQAGGIEAFF. The DNA for the CDR3 is TGTGCCAGCAGCCAAGCAGGGGGCATTGAAGCTTTCTTT.

This chain connects TRBV6-6 to TRBJ2-7; D is ambiguous. Trimming took off 7 bases at V and 3 bases at J, with 7 bases between the two ends. From germline, CDR1 is MNHNY and CDR2 SVGAGI (reference sequence). This CDR3 region has 11 residues. The CDR3 DNA reads TGTGCCAGCACTGACCTCTACGAGCAGTACTTC. Translating gives CASTDLYEQYF.

The table lists this clone with a few counts. V and J are TRBV29-1 and TRBJ2-1, with D hard to call. This CDR3 is 15 amino acids long. Trimming took off 5 bases at V and 0 bases at J, with 14 bases between the two ends. From germline, CDR1 is SQVTM and CDR2 ANQGSEA. CDR3 DNA sequence: TGCAGCGTTAGGATTCGGTTAAACTCCTACAATGAGCAGTTCTTC. Amino acid sequence: CSVRIRLNSYNEQFF.

CDR3 coding DNA: TGCAGCGTTGTAATGGGCGGGAAGGGAAGTAGTGCGCAGTATTTT. It yields the protein CSVVMGGKGSSAQYF. The chain links TRBV29-1 to TRBJ2-3, with D possibly matching TRBD2 (6 bases). Germline V CDR1 and CDR2: SQVTM, ANQGSEA. The V and J ends lost 4 bases and 10 bases respectively, with 24 bases between them. The CDR3 spans 15 residues.

A few counts support this clone. The J gene is TRBJ1-1, the V gene TRBV6-5, with 8 bases that match TRBD1. The CDR3 spans 14 residues. J was trimmed by 1 base and V by 2 bases; bases with no gene match: 0. Germline CDR1 reads MNHEY; CDR2 reads SVGAGI. The CDR3 bases are TGTGCCAGCAGTTACGACAGGGGGAACACTGAAGCTTTCTTT. This codes for CASSYDRGNTEAFF.

The chain carries TRBV11-2 and TRBJ1-1; D not certain. The germline gives CDR1 SGHAT, CDR2 FQNNGV. This CDR3 has 14 residues. The V end was cut by 0 bases, the J end by 2 bases, with 7 bases between. This CDR3 reads CASSLDGVNTEAFF. The CDR3 region has the DNA TGTGCCAGCAGCTTAGATGGGGTCAACACTGAAGCTTTCTTT. The full variable domain, completed using reference TRBV11-2 and TRBJ1-1, is EAGVAQSPRYKIIEKRQSVAFWCNPISGHATLYWYQQILGQGPKLLIQFQNNGVVDDSQLPKDRFSAERLKGVDSTLKIQPAKLEDSAVYLCASSLDGVNTEAFFGQGTRLTVV.

This clone has more than one count but fewer than ten. V and J are TRBV4-2 and TRBJ2-2; 7 bases fit TRBD1. This CDR3 is built from 17 residues. V lost 3 bases to trimming and J lost 3 bases; unmatched junction nucleotides: 10. Germline CDR1 and CDR2: LGHNA and YNFKEQ. The CDR3 DNA sequence: TGTGCCAGCAGCCACACCTTCGGGACAGATTACACCGGGGAGCTGTTTTTT. Its translation: CASSHTFGTDYTGELFF.

This clone was detected only a few times. V gene TRBV18 combines with J gene TRBJ2-2, with D perhaps TRBD1 (5 bases). The V gene lost 2 bases and the J gene lost 4 bases, with 11 bases spanning the gap. CDR3 length: 15 residues. Germline V CDR1 and CDR2: KGHSH, LQKENI. The CDR3 loop is CASSPGARGTGELFF. DNA of the CDR3: TGTGCCAGCTCACCAGGGGCGCGTGGCACCGGGGAGCTGTTTTTT.

This clone has more than one count but fewer than ten. The chain is built from TRBV30 and TRBJ1-1; weak D call: TRBD1 (6 bases). The CDR3 runs to 14 residues. V shed 2 bases and J shed 11 bases, with 21 bases lying between them. The germline V gene has CDR1 GTSNPN and CDR2 SVGIG (reference sequence). The CDR3 region has the DNA TGTGCCTGGAGTACCCCGGCAGGGGCGGTAGGGGCTTTCTTT. The encoded protein is CAWSTPAGAVGAFF.

This clone was recorded a few times. V is TRBV19 and J is TRBJ1-2; maybe TRBD1 (5 bases). Trimming left V 9 bases short and J 8 bases short, with 19 bases between. The CDR3 loop spans 13 amino acids. Germline CDR1 and CDR2: LNHDA and SQIVND (reference sequence). The chain's CDR3 is CASHAQGRGGYTF. In DNA form, the CDR3 reads TGTGCCAGCCACGCTCAAGGAAGGGGCGGCTACACCTTC.

Concerning this clone itself: This CDR3 is also generated by other DNA sequences in the sample. The chain has TRBV30 and TRBJ1-2; TRBD1 might be the D (6 bases). In germline, CDR1 is GTSNPN, CDR2 SVGIG (reference sequence). This CDR3 contains 13 residues. V lost 0 bases, J lost 8 bases, and 13 bases lay in between. The CDR3 DNA sequence: TGTGCCTGGAGTGTGCAGGGGACGTACGGCTACACCTTC. Translated: CAWSVQGTYGYTF.

The rearrangement uses TRBV5-1 and TRBJ2-6, with D possibly called TRBD1 or TRBD2 (6 bases each). CDR1 is SGHRS and CDR2 is YFSETQ in the germline V gene. The length of the CDR3 is 18 residues. With 7 bases removed from V and 0 bases from J, the gap between germline ends came to 20 bases. CDR3 region: CASGTGRPTLSGANVLTF. CDR3 bases: TGCGCCAGCGGTACAGGGAGGCCTACACTCTCTGGGGCCAACGTCCTGACTTTC.

The chain combines TRBV9 with TRBJ1-6, with 7 bases fitting TRBD1. In germline, CDR1 is SGDLS, CDR2 YYNGEE. The trim removed 4 bases at V and 7 bases at J, leaving 5 bases unmatched. CDR3 size: 14 residues. CDR3 amino acids: CASSLTGVNSPLHF. The CDR3 DNA reads as TGTGCCAGCAGCCTCACAGGGGTCAATTCACCCCTCCACTTT.